Following are 24 T cell receptor beta chains from one sample sequenced in a study of blood T cells in healthy people across ages (dated by TCRdb to the mid-2010s). To prepare the library, 5' RACE was applied. Sequencing was performed on an Illumina HiSeq 2500. A second 7 to 11 cycle PCR used a sample-barcoded 5' primer and a J-beta primer mix. TCRdb handled the public reads itself, with Q25 trimming in fastp and clone calling in MiXCR, and kept productive beta chains. Each CDR3 protein appears once, grouped with its most common genes and DNA. The sample table records 1.2 million to 1.5 million distinct CDR3 sequences; roughly 64% of these occur just once. The top ten hold 5% to 7% of the sample. The sequenced material came from blood. These receptors came from a man between 18 and 35 years old in good health.

This chain connects TRBV28 to TRBJ2-7; 8 bases align to TRBD2. V lost 2 bases to trimming and J lost 5 bases; unmatched junction nucleotides: 11. The CDR3 loop spans 16 amino acids. The germline V gene has CDR1 MDHEN and CDR2 SYDVKM. DNA for the CDR3: TGTGCCAGCAGTTTACGGGGGGGCGCATTCCCCGACGAGCAGTACTTC. Translated, it gives CASSLRGGAFPDEQYF.

The CDR3 DNA reads TGTGCCACCAGTGATTGGCAGGGGGGCTACAATGAGCAGTTCTTC. Protein: CATSDWQGGYNEQFF. The rearrangement uses TRBV24-1 and TRBJ2-1; TRBD1 is a possible D gene (7 bases). Looked up from germline, CDR1 is KGHDR and CDR2 is SFDVKD. This CDR3 has 15 residues. Trimming removed 2 bases from V and 3 bases from J, with 10 bases in between.

This clonotype occurred a few times. The chain uses TRBV7-2 and TRBJ2-7; 8 positions match TRBD2. Looked up from germline, CDR1 is SGHTA and CDR2 is FQGNSA. The CDR3 consists of 15 residues. The trim removed 5 bases at V and 3 bases at J, leaving 9 bases unmatched. CDR3 sequence: CASSTSAGVVYEQYF. CDR3 nucleotides: TGTGCCAGCAGCACCTCAGCGGGAGTAGTCTACGAGCAGTACTTC.

V usage is TRBV9 and J usage is TRBJ1-1; D is unresolved. Trimming pared 3 bases from V and 3 bases from J, leaving 15 bases between. Germline V gene data show CDR1 as SGDLS and CDR2 as YYNGEE. The CDR3 loop spans 15 amino acids. The CDR3 is CASSAESARYTEAFF. As DNA, the CDR3 is TGTGCCAGCAGCGCCGAATCGGCCAGGTACACTGAAGCTTTCTTT.

This chain uses TRBV4-1 with TRBJ1-1; D is undetermined. Germline assignment: CDR1 MGHRA and CDR2 YSYEKL. Trimming pared 3 bases from V and 4 bases from J, leaving 9 bases between. The CDR3 runs 13 residues. Written as DNA, the CDR3 is TGCGCCAGCAGCCAGCCCCCCGCCACTGAAGCTTTCTTT. This codes for CASSQPPATEAFF.

The rearrangement uses TRBV20-1 and TRBJ2-5; the D is unclear. Germline assignment: CDR1 DFQATT and CDR2 SNEGSKA (reference sequence). The CDR3 spans 11 residues. Trimming cost V 5 bases and J 11 bases, with 15 bases left between them. The CDR3 region is CSAWSNNEQYF. For the CDR3, the DNA is TGCAGTGCTTGGTCCAACAATGAGCAGTACTTC.

The V gene is TRBV2, the J gene TRBJ1-1; D not certain. From germline, CDR1 is SNHLY and CDR2 FYNNEI. This CDR3 comprises 16 residues. Trimming removed 6 bases from V and 1 base from J, with 18 bases in between. CDR3 nucleotide sequence: TGTGCCAGCAGGCCCTCAGGAGGCCTTGGGAACACTGAAGCTTTCTTT. It translates to CASRPSGGLGNTEAFF. The variable domain in full, with the rest retrieved from reference TRBV2 and TRBJ1-1, is EPEVTQTPSHQVTQMGQEVILRCVPISNHLYFYWYRQILGQKVEFLVSFYNNEISEKSEIFDDQFSVERPDGSNFTLKIRSTKLEDSAMYFCASRPSGGLGNTEAFFGQGTRLTVV.

The chain combines TRBV6-6 with TRBJ2-1, with 7 bases matching TRBD2. CDR3 size: 13 residues. Germline V gene sequence: CDR1 MNHNY, CDR2 SVGAGI (reference sequence). V lost 4 bases to trimming and J lost 7 bases; unmatched junction nucleotides: 4. The CDR3, as DNA: TGTGCCAGCAGTTCGGGTAGCGGGAATGAGCAGTTCTTC. Amino acid sequence: CASSSGSGNEQFF.

The CDR3 loop reads CASSLTGTGVPGELFF. Here the CDR3 DNA reads TGTGCCAGCAGTTTAACCGGGACAGGGGTCCCCGGGGAGCTGTTTTTT. V usage is TRBV27 and J usage is TRBJ2-2; 10 bases map to TRBD1. This CDR3 spans 16 amino acids. Germline loops: CDR1 MNHEY, CDR2 SMNVEV (reference sequence). Losses at the gene ends were 2 bases for V and 6 bases for J; bases not matched to a gene: 6.

This clonotype was detected only once. This rearrangement joins TRBV27 to TRBJ2-1; no definite D call. V gave up 3 bases and J gave up 5 bases, with 8 bases separating them. The CDR3 runs 13 residues. CDR1 and CDR2 from the germline V gene are MNHEY and SMNVEV (reference sequence). Written as DNA, the CDR3 is TGTGCCAGCAGTTTTGTAGAGAACAATGAGCAGTTCTTC. Amino acids: CASSFVENNEQFF.

The chain recombines TRBV6-5 with TRBJ2-1; TRBD2 agrees at 7 bases. Germline V gene data show CDR1 as MNHEY and CDR2 as SVGAGI. This CDR3 is 16 amino acids long. V shed 6 bases and J 6 bases; nucleotides not matched to a gene: 14. The CDR3 spells CASSPSGPTLSNEQFF. CDR3 DNA: TGTGCCAGCAGCCCTAGCGGTCCCACCCTCTCCAATGAGCAGTTCTTC.

This chain links TRBV20-1 with TRBJ1-6; D gene uncertain. V shed 5 bases and J shed 10 bases, with 6 bases lying between them. Germline V CDR1 and CDR2: DFQATT, SNEGSKA (reference sequence). The CDR3 length is 10 residues. Here the CDR3 DNA reads TGCAGTGCTCCGGACTCACCCCTCCACTTT. The encoded protein is CSAPDSPLHF.

V usage is TRBV4-1 and J usage is TRBJ2-1, with TRBD2 matching 9 bases. Germline V gene lookup returns CDR1 MGHRA and CDR2 YSYEKL. V was pared by 4 bases and J by 7 bases, with 14 bases of the junction left unmatched. This CDR3 spans 17 amino acids. The CDR3 DNA sequence: TGCGCCAGCAGCCCCTACTCTCGCGGGGGGGCTTTGAATGAGCAGTTCTTC. As protein: CASSPYSRGGALNEQFF.

This clonotype has more than one count but fewer than ten. The V call is TRBV20-1, the J call TRBJ2-5; D ambiguous. V was shortened by 6 bases and J by 4 bases, with 21 bases between the two germline ends. The CDR3 length is 15 residues. Germline CDR1 is DFQATT and CDR2 is SNEGSKA (reference sequence). The CDR3 DNA follows: TGCAGTGCCCGACTTTCGGTCGGCCCAAGAGAGACCCAGTACTTC. This translates into CSARLSVGPRETQYF.

The V call is TRBV5-1, the J call TRBJ2-5; no clear D. The ends were cut back, 4 bases at V and 0 bases at J, with 22 bases in the middle. The CDR3 length is 18 residues. Per the germline V gene, CDR1 is SGHRS and CDR2 is YFSETQ. The CDR3 sequence is CASSRQTKTDTNQETQYF. As DNA, the CDR3 is TGCGCCAGCAGCCGGCAAACCAAGACGGATACTAACCAAGAGACCCAGTACTTC.

The chain joins TRBV3-1 to TRBJ1-2; tentative D call: TRBD1 (5 bases). This CDR3 has 16 residues. The V end lost 6 bases, the J end lost 7 bases, and 24 bases lay between the germline ends. Germline assignment: CDR1 LGHDT and CDR2 YNNKEL (reference sequence). The DNA of the CDR3 is TGTGCCAGCAGTCCAAACCCTCCAGGGACCAATGGTGGCTACACCTTC. It yields the protein CASSPNPPGTNGGYTF.

This chain joins TRBV25-1 and TRBJ1-2; D gene unclear. Trimming shortened V by 8 bases and J by 7 bases, and 17 bases separated the two germline ends. CDR1 and CDR2 from the germline V gene are MGHDK and SYGVNS. This CDR3 contains 13 residues. The CDR3 DNA follows: TGTGCCAGCGCCTCCCCCCCGTACACTGGCTACACCTTC. It codes for CASASPPYTGYTF.

This clonotype appeared a few times. The chain carries TRBV7-2 and TRBJ2-3, with TRBD2 matching over 9 bases. The CDR3 covers 15 residues. The V segment lost 4 bases and the J segment 2 bases; nucleotides outside the gene matches: 4. The V gene's germline CDR1 is SGHTA and CDR2 FQGNSA. The CDR3 sequence is CASSSQRGATDTQYF. The CDR3 region has the DNA TGTGCCAGCAGCTCCCAGCGGGGGGCCACAGATACGCAGTATTTT.

CDR3 sequence: CASRGPISAFF. The CDR3 bases are TGTGCCAGCCGCGGTCCAATTTCGGCTTTCTTT. The chain employs TRBV27 and TRBJ1-1, with D unclear. Per the germline V gene, CDR1 is MNHEY and CDR2 is SMNVEV (reference sequence). V was cut by 8 bases and J by 11 bases, with 15 bases left in between. CDR3 size: 11 residues.

V usage is TRBV28 and J usage is TRBJ2-5; D is uncertain. Looked up from germline, CDR1 is MDHEN and CDR2 is SYDVKM. The CDR3 covers 12 residues. The germline V and J ends were trimmed by 4 bases and 5 bases, with 8 bases remaining between them. The CDR3 DNA follows: TGTGCCAGCAGTTCCCCAGCGGAGACCCAGTACTTC. It yields the protein CASSSPAETQYF.

The chain uses TRBV6-1 and TRBJ2-1, with D perhaps matching TRBD1 (5 bases). Germline V CDR1 and CDR2: MNHNS, SASEGT. Trimming stripped 4 bases from V and 5 bases from J, with 12 bases between. The length of the CDR3 is 14 residues. The CDR3 nucleotides are TGTGCCAGCAGTGCCTGGGCAGGGAACAATGAGCAGTTCTTC. Its protein product is CASSAWAGNNEQFF.

Written as DNA, the CDR3 is TGCAGTGCTAGGGAGCGGGGGGCTCCCTACGAGCAGTACTTC. It yields the protein CSARERGAPYEQYF. J is TRBJ2-7 and V is TRBV20-1; 9 bases match TRBD2. V lost 3 bases and J lost 2; bases outside the gene matches: 5. This CDR3 region has 14 residues. Germline CDR1 DFQATT, CDR2 SNEGSKA (reference sequence).

This chain connects TRBV5-5 to TRBJ1-1; D is unclear. V was shortened by 0 bases and J by 7 bases, with 13 bases between the two germline ends. Germline CDR1 reads SGHKS; CDR2 reads YYEKEE (reference sequence). CDR3 length: 14 amino acids. Here the CDR3 reads CASSLVVFGSEAFF. For the CDR3, the DNA is TGTGCCAGCAGCTTGGTAGTTTTCGGTAGTGAAGCTTTCTTT.

The chain joins TRBV10-3 to TRBJ2-3; 14 positions match TRBD2. The V segment lost 10 bases and the J segment 0 bases; nucleotides outside the gene matches: 12. Germline-derived CDR1 and CDR2 are ENHRY and SYGVKD. CDR3 length equals 18 residues. This CDR3 is CATTTSGRATGSTDTQYF. Written as DNA, the CDR3 is TGTGCCACAACGACTAGCGGGAGGGCCACCGGTAGCACAGATACGCAGTATTTT.